Detailed here is one T cell receptor (beta chain). No antigen is known for it. Produced via immunoSEQ multiplex PCR; TCRdb's table is partial and in-frame only. The sample lists about 150,000 clones; approximately 78% were seen once. V lost 0 bases to trimming and J lost 0 bases, with 11 bases between them. The CDR3 spans 16 residues. From germline, CDR1 is MNHEY and CDR2 SVGEGT. The data originate from a study of T cell responses to AZD1222 COVID-19 vaccine. The study's findings and limits: Spike-specific TCR repertoires showed rising breadth and depth after two AZD1222 doses.

The chain employs TRBV6-2 or TRBV6-3 and TRBJ1-1; no reliable D call. This TCR was recovered from an adult in good health. The source material was peripheral blood, sampled on day 0 of MenACWY control vaccination. DNA for the CDR3: TGTGCCAGCAGTTACTCCAGGCAAGGCATGAACACTGAAGCTTTCTTT. It encodes CASSYSRQGMNTEAFF.